Below are 9 T cell receptor beta chains sequenced from a single sample in a study of T cells in Graves' hyperthyroidism and ophthalmopathy. Amplification targeted TCR beta CDR3 regions from RNA transcripts. The HTBI set primed first-round TCR CDR3 RT-PCR. TCRdb used MiXCR to reprocess the multiplex PCR reads, holding one entry per CDR3 protein. This table has roughly 700,000 distinct CDR3 sequences, about 15% appearing once. Sequencing was carried out using blood. All receptors come from a woman aged 18-29 years with Graves' hyperthyroidism.

This clonotype was recorded a few times. The chain couples TRBV18 to TRBJ2-3; 8 positions match TRBD2. This CDR3 region has 19 residues. V trimming: 0 bases; J trimming: 7 bases; junction bases outside the gene matches: 18. The germline V gene has CDR1 KGHSH and CDR2 LQKENI. The CDR3 sequence is CASSPPLYSGLALSNTQYF. DNA of the CDR3: TGTGCCAGCTCACCACCGTTATATTCCGGACTAGCTCTCTCTAATACGCAGTATTTT.

This CDR3 is CAWGPLAGEQYF. CDR3 sequence (DNA): TGTGCCTGGGGGCCCCTCGCGGGGGAGCAGTACTTC. The J gene is TRBJ2-7, the V gene TRBV30; possibly TRBD2 for D (6 bases). The ends were cut back, 5 bases at V and 7 bases at J, with 15 bases in the middle. The CDR3 contains 12 residues. In germline, CDR1 is GTSNPN, CDR2 SVGIG (reference sequence).

This clonotype was seen many times. The chain has TRBV15 and TRBJ1-1, with D possibly TRBD1 on 6 matching bases. Trimming cost V 0 bases and J 2 bases, with 10 bases left between them. The CDR3 contains 15 residues. Germline-derived CDR1 and CDR2 are LNHNV and YYDKDF (reference sequence). The CDR3 coding sequence is TGTGCCACCAGCAGAGATTACAGGGTTAACACTGAAGCTTTCTTT. It yields the protein CATSRDYRVNTEAFF.

This clonotype was seen only a few times. Just one base apart from a much larger clone, this may be a read error. The gene calls are TRBV12-3 or TRBV12-4 and TRBJ2-6, with TRBD1 identical over 11 bases. There are 17 residues in the CDR3. CDR3 DNA: TGTGCCAGCAGCCGGACAGGGGGCGTAGGTGGGGCCAACGTCCCGACTTTC. It yields the protein CASSRTGGVGGANVPTF.

This chain connects TRBV29-1 to TRBJ2-5; D gene uncertain. This CDR3 has 13 amino acids. The germline V and J ends were trimmed by 0 bases and 4 bases, with 9 bases remaining between them. Germline assignment: CDR1 SQVTM and CDR2 ANQGSEA. CDR3 loop: CSVEDWNVETQYF. CDR3 nucleotides: TGCAGCGTTGAAGATTGGAATGTAGAGACCCAGTACTTC.

There are many counts of this clonotype. The chain's CDR3 is CASSLDSSHTEAFF. The CDR3 DNA follows: TGTGCCAGCAGCTTAGACAGTTCTCACACTGAAGCTTTCTTT. V and J are TRBV11-2 and TRBJ1-1; D is unclear. Germline values: CDR1 SGHAT, CDR2 FQNNGV. The CDR3 sequence is 14 residues long. Trimming removed 0 bases from V and 3 bases from J, with 8 bases in between.

The chain recombines TRBV30 with TRBJ2-7; 9 positions match TRBD1. Per the germline V gene, CDR1 is GTSNPN and CDR2 is SVGIG (reference sequence). The CDR3 has 14 amino acids. With 3 bases clipped from V and 6 bases from J, the junction kept 9 bases outside the gene matches. CDR3 in DNA: TGTGCCTGGAGGGTTCCCGGGACAGGGACCGAGCAGTACTTC. This gives the protein CAWRVPGTGTEQYF.

This clonotype has at least ten counts. The CDR3 nucleotides read TGTGCCAGCTCACCAGTTGGCACCGGGGAGCTGTTTTTT. Its protein is CASSPVGTGELFF. The V and J genes are TRBV18 and TRBJ2-2; no reliable D call. Trimming removed 2 bases from V and 4 bases from J, with 5 bases in between. Germline V gives CDR1 KGHSH, CDR2 LQKENI. CDR3 length: 13 residues.

On this clonotype itself: A much larger clone is a single base away; this may be a read error. The chain has TRBV3-1 and TRBJ1-2; 7 bases fit TRBD1. The CDR3 loop spans 15 amino acids. Looked up from germline, CDR1 is LGHDT and CDR2 is YNNKEL (reference sequence). The CDR3 bases are TGTGCCAACAGCCTCCTCGAAGGGGGCGCGCCTGGCTACACCTTC. Protein product: CANSLLEGGAPGYTF.